The clone carrying this T cell receptor beta chain was recorded at least ten times. Its antigen is currently unknown. The investigators amplified TCR beta CDR3 regions from RNA transcripts. TCR CDR3 regions were first amplified by RT-PCR with HTBI primers. Each CDR3 protein is one row after TCRdb ran MiXCR on the multiplex PCR reads. The sample includes around 300,000 distinct CDR3 sequences, less than 20% seen only once; the top ten take under 45%. The data are from a study of T cells in Graves' hyperthyroidism and ophthalmopathy. Study-level results: Peripheral blood also featured most of the thyroid clonotypes expanded above 0.001. For ophthalmopathy, model prediction preceded onset by a median about 6 months.

The germline V gene encodes CDR1 SEHNR and CDR2 FQNEAQ (reference sequence). The CDR3 runs to 16 residues. Unmatched junction bases numbered 2, after V lost 3 bases and J lost 4 bases. The gene calls are TRBV7-9 and TRBJ2-3; 15 positions agree with TRBD2. Sequenced sample: blood. This TCR derives from a man between 50 and 59 years old with Graves' ophthalmopathy. The CDR3 here is CASSFGTSGRPDTQYF. Written as DNA, the CDR3 is TGTGCCAGCAGCTTCGGGACTAGCGGGAGGCCAGATACGCAGTATTTT.